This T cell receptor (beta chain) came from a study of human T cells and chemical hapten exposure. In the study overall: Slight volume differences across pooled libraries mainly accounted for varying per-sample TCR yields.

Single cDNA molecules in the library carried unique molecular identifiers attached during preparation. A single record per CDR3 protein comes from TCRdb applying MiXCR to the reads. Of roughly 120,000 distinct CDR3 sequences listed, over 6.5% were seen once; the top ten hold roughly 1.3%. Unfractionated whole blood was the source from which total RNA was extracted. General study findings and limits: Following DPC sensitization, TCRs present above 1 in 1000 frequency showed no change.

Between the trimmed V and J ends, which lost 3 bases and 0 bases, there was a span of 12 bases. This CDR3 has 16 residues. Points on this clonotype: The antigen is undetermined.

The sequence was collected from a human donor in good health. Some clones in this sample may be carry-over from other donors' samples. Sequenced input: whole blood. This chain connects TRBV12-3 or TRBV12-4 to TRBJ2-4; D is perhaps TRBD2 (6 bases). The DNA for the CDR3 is TGTGCCAGCAGTTTGGAGGGCAATTTAGCCAAAAACATTCAGTACTTC. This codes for CASSLEGNLAKNIQYF.